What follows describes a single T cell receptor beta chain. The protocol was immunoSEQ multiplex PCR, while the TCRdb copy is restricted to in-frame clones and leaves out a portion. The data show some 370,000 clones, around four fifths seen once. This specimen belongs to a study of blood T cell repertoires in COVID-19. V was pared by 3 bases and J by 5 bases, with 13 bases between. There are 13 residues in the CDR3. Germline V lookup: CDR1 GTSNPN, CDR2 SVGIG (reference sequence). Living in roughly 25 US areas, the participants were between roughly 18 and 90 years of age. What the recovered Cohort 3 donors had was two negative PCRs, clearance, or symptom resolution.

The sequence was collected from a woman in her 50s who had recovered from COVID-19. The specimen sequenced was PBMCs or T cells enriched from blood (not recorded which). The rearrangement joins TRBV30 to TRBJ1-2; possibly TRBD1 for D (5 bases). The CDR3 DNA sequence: TGTGCCTGGAGGGAGGGACTCCAATATGGCTACACCTTC. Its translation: CAWREGLQYGYTF.